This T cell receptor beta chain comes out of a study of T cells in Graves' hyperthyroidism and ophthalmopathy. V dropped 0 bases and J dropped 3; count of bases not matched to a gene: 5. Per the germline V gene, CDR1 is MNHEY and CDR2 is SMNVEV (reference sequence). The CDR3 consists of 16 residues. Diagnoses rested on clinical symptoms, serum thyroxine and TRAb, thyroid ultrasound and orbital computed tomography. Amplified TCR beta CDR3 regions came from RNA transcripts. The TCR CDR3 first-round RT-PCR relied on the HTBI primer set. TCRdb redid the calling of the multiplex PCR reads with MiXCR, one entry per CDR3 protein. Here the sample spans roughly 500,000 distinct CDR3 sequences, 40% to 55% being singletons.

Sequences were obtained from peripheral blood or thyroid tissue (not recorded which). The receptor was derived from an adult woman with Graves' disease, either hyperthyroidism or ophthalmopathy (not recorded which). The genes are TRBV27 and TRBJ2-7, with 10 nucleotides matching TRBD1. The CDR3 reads CASSLSGTGAIYEQYF. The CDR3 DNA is TGTGCCAGCAGTTTATCTGGGACAGGGGCCATCTACGAGCAGTACTTC.